Listed here is a single TCR beta chain. Its antigen is not identified. TCRdb processed the RT-PCR reads anew with MiXCR; each CDR3 protein has one entry. The data contain about 800,000 distinct CDR3 sequences, 21% of them singletons. With 6 bases removed from V and 6 bases from J, the gap between germline ends came to 9 bases. The CDR3 totals 11 residues. The germline V gene encodes CDR1 DFQATT and CDR2 SNEGSKA (reference sequence). These data are taken from a study of response to subunit inactivated influenza vaccine. Study-level points and caveats: There was a suggestion from the authors that each seasonal influenza vaccination recruits few new T cells.

V is TRBV20-1 and J is TRBJ2-1; D not certain. The receptor was derived from a man aged 45-65 years who received an inactivated influenza vaccine. The material was PBMCs from blood, obtained more than 4 days after vaccination. The CDR3 loop reads CSAGRLNEQFF. The DNA for the CDR3 is TGCAGTGCCGGACGCCTCAATGAGCAGTTCTTC.